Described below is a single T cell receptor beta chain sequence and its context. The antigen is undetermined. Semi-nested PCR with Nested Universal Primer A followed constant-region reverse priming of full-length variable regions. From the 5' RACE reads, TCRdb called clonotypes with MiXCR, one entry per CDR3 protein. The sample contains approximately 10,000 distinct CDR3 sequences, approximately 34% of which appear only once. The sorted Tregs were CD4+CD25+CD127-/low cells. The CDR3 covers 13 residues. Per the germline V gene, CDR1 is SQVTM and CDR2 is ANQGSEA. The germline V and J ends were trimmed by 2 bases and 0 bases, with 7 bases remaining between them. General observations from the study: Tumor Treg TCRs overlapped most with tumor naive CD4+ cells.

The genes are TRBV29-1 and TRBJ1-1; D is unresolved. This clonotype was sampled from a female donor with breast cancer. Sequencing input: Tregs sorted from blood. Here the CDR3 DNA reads TGCAGCGTTGAACGGCGAATGAACACTGAAGCTTTCTTT. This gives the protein CSVERRMNTEAFF.